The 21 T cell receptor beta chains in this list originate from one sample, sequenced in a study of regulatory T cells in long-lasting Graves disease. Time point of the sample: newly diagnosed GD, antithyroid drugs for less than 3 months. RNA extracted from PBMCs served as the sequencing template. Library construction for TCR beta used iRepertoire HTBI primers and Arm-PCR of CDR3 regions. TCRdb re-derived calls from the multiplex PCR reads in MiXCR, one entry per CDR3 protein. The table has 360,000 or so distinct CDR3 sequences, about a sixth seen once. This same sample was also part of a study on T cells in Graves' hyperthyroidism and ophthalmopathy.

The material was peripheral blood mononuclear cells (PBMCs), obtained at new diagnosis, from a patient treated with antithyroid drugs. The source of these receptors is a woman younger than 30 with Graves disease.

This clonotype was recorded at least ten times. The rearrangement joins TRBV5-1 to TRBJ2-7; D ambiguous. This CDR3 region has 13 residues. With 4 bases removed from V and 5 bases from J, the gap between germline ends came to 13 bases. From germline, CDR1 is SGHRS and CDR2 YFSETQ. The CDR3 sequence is CASSTPRLNEQYF. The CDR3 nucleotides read TGCGCCAGCAGCACCCCCAGACTGAACGAGCAGTACTTC.

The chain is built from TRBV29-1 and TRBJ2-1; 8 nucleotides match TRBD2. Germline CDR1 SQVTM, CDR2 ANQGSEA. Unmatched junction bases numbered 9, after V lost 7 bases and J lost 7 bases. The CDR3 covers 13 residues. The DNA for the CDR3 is TGCAGCGAGTCTAGCGGGTTCGGAAATGAGCAGTTCTTC. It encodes CSESSGFGNEQFF.

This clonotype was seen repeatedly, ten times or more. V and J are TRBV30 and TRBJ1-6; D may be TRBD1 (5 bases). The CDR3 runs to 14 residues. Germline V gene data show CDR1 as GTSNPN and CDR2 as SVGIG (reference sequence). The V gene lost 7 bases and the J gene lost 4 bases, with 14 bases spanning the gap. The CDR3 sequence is CAYTRDGYNSPLHF. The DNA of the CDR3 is TGTGCCTACACCCGGGACGGGTATAATTCACCCCTCCACTTT.

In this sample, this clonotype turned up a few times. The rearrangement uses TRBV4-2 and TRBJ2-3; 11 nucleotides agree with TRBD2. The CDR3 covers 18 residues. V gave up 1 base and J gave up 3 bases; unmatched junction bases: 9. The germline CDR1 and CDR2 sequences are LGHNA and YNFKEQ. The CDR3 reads CASSQGVAGGQVTDTQYF. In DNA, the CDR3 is TGTGCCAGCAGCCAAGGGGTAGCGGGGGGGCAGGTTACAGATACGCAGTATTTT.

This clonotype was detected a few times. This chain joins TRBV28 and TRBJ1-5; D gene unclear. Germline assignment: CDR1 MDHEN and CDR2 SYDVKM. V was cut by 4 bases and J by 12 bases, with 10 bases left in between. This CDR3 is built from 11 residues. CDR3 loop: CASSSRTDQHF. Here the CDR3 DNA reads TGTGCCAGCAGTTCTCGGACGGACCAGCATTTT. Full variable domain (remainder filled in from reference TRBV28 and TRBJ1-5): DVKVTQSSRYLVKRTGEKVFLECVQDMDHENMFWYRQDPGLGLRLIYFSYDVKMKEKGDIPEGYSVSREKKERFSLILESASTNQTSMYLCASSSRTDQHFGDGTRLSIL.

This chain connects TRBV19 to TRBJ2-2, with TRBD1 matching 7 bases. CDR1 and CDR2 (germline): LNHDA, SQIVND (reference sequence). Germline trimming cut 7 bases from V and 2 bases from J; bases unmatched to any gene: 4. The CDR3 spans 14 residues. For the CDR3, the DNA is TGTGCCAGTAACGGACAGGTTAACACCGGGGAGCTGTTTTTT. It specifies CASNGQVNTGELFF.

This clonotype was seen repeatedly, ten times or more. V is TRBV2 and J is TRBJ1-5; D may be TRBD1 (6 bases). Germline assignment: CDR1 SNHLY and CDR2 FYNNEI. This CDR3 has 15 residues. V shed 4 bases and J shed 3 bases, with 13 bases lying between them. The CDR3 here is CASSGTAGANQPQHF. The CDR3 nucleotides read TGTGCCAGCAGTGGGACAGCCGGAGCCAATCAGCCCCAGCATTTT. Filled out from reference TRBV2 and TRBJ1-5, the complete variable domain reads EPEVTQTPSHQVTQMGQEVILRCVPISNHLYFYWYRQILGQKVEFLVSFYNNEISEKSEIFDDQFSVERPDGSNFTLKIRSTKLEDSAMYFCASSGTAGANQPQHFGDGTRLSIL.

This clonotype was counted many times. The CDR3: CASTGNRDTGELFF. CDR3 DNA sequence: TGTGCCAGCACTGGGAACAGGGACACCGGGGAGCTGTTTTTT. The chain has TRBV2 and TRBJ2-2; weak D call: TRBD1 (6 bases). With 7 bases removed from V and 3 bases from J, the gap between germline ends came to 12 bases. CDR1 is SNHLY, CDR2 FYNNEI, per germline. CDR3 length equals 14 residues.

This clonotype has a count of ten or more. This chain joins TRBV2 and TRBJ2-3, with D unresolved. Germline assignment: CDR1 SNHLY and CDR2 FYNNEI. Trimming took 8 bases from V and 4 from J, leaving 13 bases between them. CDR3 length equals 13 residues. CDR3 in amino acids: CASGRTFSDTQYF. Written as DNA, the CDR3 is TGTGCCAGCGGCCGGACCTTTTCAGATACGCAGTATTTT.

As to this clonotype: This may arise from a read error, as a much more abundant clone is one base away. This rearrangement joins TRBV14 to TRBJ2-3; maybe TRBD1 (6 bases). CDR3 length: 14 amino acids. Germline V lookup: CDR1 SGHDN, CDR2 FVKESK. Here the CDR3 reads CASSPGQSTDRQYF. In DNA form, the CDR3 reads TGTGCCAGCAGCCCCGGACAGAGCACAGATAGGCAGTATTTT. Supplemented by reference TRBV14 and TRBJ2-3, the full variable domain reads EAGVTQFPSHSVIEKGQTVTLRCDPISGHDNLYWYRRVMGKEIKFLLHFVKESKQDESGMPNNRFLAERTGGTYSTLKVQPAELEDSGVYFCASSPGQSTDRQYFGPGTRLTVL.

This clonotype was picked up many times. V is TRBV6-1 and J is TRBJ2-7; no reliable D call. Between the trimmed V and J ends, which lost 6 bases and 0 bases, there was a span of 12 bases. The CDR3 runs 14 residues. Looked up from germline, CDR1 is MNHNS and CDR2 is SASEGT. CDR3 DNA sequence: TGTGCCAGCAGGACGGGTATTCTCTCCTACGAGCAGTACTTC. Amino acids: CASRTGILSYEQYF.

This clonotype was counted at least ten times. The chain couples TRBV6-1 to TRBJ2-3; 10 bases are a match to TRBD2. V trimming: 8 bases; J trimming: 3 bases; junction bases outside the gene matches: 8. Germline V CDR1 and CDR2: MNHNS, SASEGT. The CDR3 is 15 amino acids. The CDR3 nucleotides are TGTGCCAGCTCGCTAGCGGGGGTATTGACAGATACGCAGTATTTT. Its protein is CASSLAGVLTDTQYF.

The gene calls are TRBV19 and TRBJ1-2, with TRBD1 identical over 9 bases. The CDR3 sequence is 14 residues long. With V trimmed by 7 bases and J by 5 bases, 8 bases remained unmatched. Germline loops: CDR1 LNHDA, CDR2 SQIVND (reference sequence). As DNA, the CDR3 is TGTGCCAGTAATACAGGGGGCCAGGCGTATGGCTACACCTTC. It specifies CASNTGGQAYGYTF.

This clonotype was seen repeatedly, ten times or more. CDR3 region: CASSLRTVTNSPLHF. DNA of the CDR3: TGTGCCAGCAGTTTAAGGACAGTTACGAATTCACCCCTCCACTTT. The chain recombines TRBV12-3 or TRBV12-4 with TRBJ1-6; possible D gene TRBD1, 6 bases. The CDR3 spans 15 residues. The V end lost 2 bases, the J end lost 7 bases, and 12 bases lay between the germline ends.

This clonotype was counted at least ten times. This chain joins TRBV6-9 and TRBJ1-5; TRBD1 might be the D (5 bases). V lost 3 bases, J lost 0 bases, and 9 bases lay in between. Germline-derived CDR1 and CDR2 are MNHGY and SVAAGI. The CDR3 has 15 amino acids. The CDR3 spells CASSYRGDSNQPQHF. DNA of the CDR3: TGTGCCAGCAGTTACCGGGGGGATAGCAATCAGCCCCAGCATTTT.

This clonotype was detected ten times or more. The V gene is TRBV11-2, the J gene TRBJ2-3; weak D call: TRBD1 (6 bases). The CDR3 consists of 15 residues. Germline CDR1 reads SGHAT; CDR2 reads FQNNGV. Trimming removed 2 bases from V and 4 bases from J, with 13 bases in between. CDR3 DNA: TGTGCCAGCAGCTTAACACAGGGATGGGCAGATACGCAGTATTTT. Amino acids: CASSLTQGWADTQYF. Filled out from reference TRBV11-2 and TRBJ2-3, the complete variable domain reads EAGVAQSPRYKIIEKRQSVAFWCNPISGHATLYWYQQILGQGPKLLIQFQNNGVVDDSQLPKDRFSAERLKGVDSTLKIQPAKLEDSAVYLCASSLTQGWADTQYFGPGTRLTVL.

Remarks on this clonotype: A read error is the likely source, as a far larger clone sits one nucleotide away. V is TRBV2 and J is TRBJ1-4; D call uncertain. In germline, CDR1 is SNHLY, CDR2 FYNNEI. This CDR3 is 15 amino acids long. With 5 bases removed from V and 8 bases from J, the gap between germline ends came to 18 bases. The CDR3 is CASSLFSGRGEKLFF. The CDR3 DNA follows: TGTGCCAGCAGTTTATTCTCAGGTCGGGGAGAAAAACTGTTTTTT. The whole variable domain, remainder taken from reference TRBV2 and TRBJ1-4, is EPEVTQTPSHQVTQMGQEVILRCVPISNHLYFYWYRQILGQKVEFLVSFYNNEISEKSEIFDDQFSVERPDGSNFTLKIRSTKLEDSAMYFCASSLFSGRGEKLFFGSGTQLSVL.

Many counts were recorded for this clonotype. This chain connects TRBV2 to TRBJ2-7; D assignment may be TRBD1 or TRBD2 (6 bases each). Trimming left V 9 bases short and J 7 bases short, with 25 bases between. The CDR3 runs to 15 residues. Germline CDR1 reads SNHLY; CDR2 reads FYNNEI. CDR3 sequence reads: CASGRGRERKGEQYF. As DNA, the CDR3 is TGTGCCAGTGGCCGGGGGCGAGAGCGAAAGGGGGAGCAGTACTTC.

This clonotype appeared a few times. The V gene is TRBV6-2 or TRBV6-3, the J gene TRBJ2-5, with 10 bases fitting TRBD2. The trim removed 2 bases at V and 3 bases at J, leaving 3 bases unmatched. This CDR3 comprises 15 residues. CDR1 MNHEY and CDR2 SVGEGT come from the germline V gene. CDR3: CASSYAGLAEETQYF. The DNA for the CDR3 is TGTGCCAGCAGTTACGCCGGACTAGCGGAAGAGACCCAGTACTTC.

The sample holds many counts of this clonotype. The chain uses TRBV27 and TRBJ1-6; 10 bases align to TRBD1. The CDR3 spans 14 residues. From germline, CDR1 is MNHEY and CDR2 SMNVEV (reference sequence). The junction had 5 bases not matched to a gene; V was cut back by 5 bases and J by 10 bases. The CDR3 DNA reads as TGTGCCAGCAGTCCCCGGGACAGGGGCTCACCCCTCCACTTT. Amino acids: CASSPRDRGSPLHF.

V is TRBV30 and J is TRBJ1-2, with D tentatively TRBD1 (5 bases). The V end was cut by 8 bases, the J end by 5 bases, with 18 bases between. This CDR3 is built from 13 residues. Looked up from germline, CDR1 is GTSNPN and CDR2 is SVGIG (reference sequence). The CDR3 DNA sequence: TGTGCCAGTAGTCACAGGTCACAGTATGGCTACACCTTC. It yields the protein CASSHRSQYGYTF.